One sample yielded the 9 T cell receptor beta chains listed below, sequenced in a study of blood T cell repertoires in COVID-19. The method was immunoSEQ multiplex PCR; TCRdb's version includes in-frame clones alone and lacks a portion of them. The data show 60,000 to 70,000 clones, about 70% seen once. Sequencing used peripheral blood. Every receptor here comes from a woman over 75 with acute or convalescent COVID-19.

CDR3 sequence: CASSLAGTGEGYTF. Written as DNA, the CDR3 is TGCGCCAGCAGCTTGGCAGGGACAGGGGAAGGCTACACCTTC. This chain joins TRBV5-1 and TRBJ1-2; TRBD1 matches 10 bases. CDR1 and CDR2 (germline): SGHRS, YFSETQ. CDR3 size: 14 residues. V lost 0 bases to trimming and J lost 8 bases; unmatched junction nucleotides: 4.

CDR3 sequence reads: CASTHSSETSGYEQYF. CDR3 in DNA: TGTGCCAGTACTCATTCCTCCGAGACTAGCGGATACGAGCAGTACTTC. The chain is built from TRBV19 and TRBJ2-7; 9 nucleotides agree with TRBD2. CDR3 length: 16 residues. Germline V gives CDR1 LNHDA, CDR2 SQIVND (reference sequence). J gave up 4 bases and V 7 bases, and 14 bases lay outside the gene matches.

J is TRBJ1-2 and V is TRBV19; D ambiguous. The V gene's germline CDR1 is LNHDA and CDR2 SQIVND (reference sequence). The CDR3 is made up of 15 amino acids. Trimming left V 0 bases short and J 4 bases short, with 12 bases between. CDR3 sequence reads: CASSIDRDTFYGYTF. The CDR3 region has the DNA TGTGCCAGTAGTATAGATCGAGACACCTTCTATGGCTACACCTTC.

This clone was detected only once. This chain joins TRBV2 and TRBJ2-1, with 8 bases that match TRBD2. The CDR3 is 19 amino acids. The V segment lost 4 bases and the J segment 0 bases; nucleotides outside the gene matches: 14. CDR1 is SNHLY and CDR2 is FYNNEI in the germline V gene. This chain's CDR3 is CASSVGSGILRSSYNEQFF. The CDR3 DNA reads as TGTGCCAGCAGTGTGGGTAGCGGGATTCTAAGGAGCTCCTACAATGAGCAGTTCTTC. Together with reference TRBV2 and TRBJ2-1, the CDR3 gives the full variable domain: EPEVTQTPSHQVTQMGQEVILRCVPISNHLYFYWYRQILGQKVEFLVSFYNNEISEKSEIFDDQFSVERPDGSNFTLKIRSTKLEDSAMYFCASSVGSGILRSSYNEQFFGPGTRLTVL.

This chain connects TRBV6-2 or TRBV6-3 to TRBJ1-1; D possibly corresponds to TRBD1 (5 bases). Looked up from germline, CDR1 is MNHEY and CDR2 is SVGEGT. V lost 3 bases and J 6 bases, leaving 14 bases between the germline ends. The CDR3 has 14 residues. The CDR3 region has the DNA TGTGCCAGCAGTTATCGGGGGTCCCTCGCTGAAGCTTTCTTT. This sequence encodes CASSYRGSLAEAFF.

The V gene is TRBV5-6, the J gene TRBJ2-7; D is possibly TRBD1 (6 bases). Trimming stripped 0 bases from V and 1 base from J, with 11 bases between. This CDR3 is 15 amino acids long. Germline loops: CDR1 SGHDT, CDR2 YYEEEE. The CDR3 is CASSLAIQGSYEQYF. CDR3 in DNA: TGTGCCAGCAGCTTGGCTATACAGGGATCCTACGAGCAGTACTTC. Looking up the rest from reference TRBV5-6 and TRBJ2-7 gives the full variable domain: DAGVTQSPTHLIKTRGQQVTLRCSPKSGHDTVSWYQQALGQGPQFIFQYYEEEERQRGNFPDRFSGHQFPNYSSELNVNALLLGDSALYLCASSLAIQGSYEQYFGPGTRLTVT.

The chain links TRBV5-1 to TRBJ2-2, with TRBD1 matching 9 bases. V lost 5 bases and J lost 3; bases outside the gene matches: 8. Germline values: CDR1 SGHRS, CDR2 YFSETQ. This CDR3 has 16 residues. CDR3: CASSIAGQGYTGELFF. The CDR3 DNA reads as TGCGCCAGCAGTATCGCGGGACAGGGTTACACCGGGGAGCTGTTTTTT.

This clone has only a few counts. The V gene is TRBV7-3, the J gene TRBJ2-5; D is undetermined. V lost 0 bases to trimming and J lost 2 bases, with 13 bases between them. This CDR3 has 16 amino acids. Germline CDR1 and CDR2: SGHTA and FQGTGA. CDR3 nucleotides: TGTGCCAGCAGCTTAACCGTGGGCAGGTTGCAAGAGACCCAGTACTTC. Translating gives CASSLTVGRLQETQYF.

The rearrangement links TRBV10-3 to TRBJ1-3; 7 bases map to TRBD1. Germline CDR1 and CDR2: ENHRY and SYGVKD. CDR3 length: 16 residues. Trimming at V came to 4 bases and at J to 3 bases, leaving 9 bases not matched to a gene. CDR3 bases: TGTGCCATCAGTGCCCAACCGGGACAGAGTGGAAACACCATATATTTT. It is translated as CAISAQPGQSGNTIYF.